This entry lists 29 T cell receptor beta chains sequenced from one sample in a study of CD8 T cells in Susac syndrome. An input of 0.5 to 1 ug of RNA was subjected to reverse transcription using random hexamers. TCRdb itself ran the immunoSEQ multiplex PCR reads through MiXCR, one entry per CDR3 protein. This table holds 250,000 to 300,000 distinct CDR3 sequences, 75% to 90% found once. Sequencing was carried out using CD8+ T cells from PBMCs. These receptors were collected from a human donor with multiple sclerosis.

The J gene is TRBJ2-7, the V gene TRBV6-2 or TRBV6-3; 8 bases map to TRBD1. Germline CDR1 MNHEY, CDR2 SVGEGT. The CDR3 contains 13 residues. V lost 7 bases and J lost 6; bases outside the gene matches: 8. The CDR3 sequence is CASTDWTGIEQYF. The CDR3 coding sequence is TGTGCCAGCACCGATTGGACAGGGATCGAGCAGTACTTC.

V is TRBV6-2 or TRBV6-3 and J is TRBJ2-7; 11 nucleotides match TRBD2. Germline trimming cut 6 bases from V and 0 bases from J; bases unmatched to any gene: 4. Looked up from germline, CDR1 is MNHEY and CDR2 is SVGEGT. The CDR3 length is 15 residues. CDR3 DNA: TGTGCCAGCAGCCCTAGCGGGGGGCCCTCCTACGAGCAGTACTTC. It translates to CASSPSGGPSYEQYF.

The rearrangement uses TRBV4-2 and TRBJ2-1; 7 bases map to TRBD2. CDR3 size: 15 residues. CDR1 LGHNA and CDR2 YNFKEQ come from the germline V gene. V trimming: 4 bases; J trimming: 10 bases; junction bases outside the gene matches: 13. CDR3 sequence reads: CASSPTGLPAGEQFF. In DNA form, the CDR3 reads TGTGCCAGCAGCCCGACGGGACTTCCAGCGGGGGAGCAGTTCTTC.

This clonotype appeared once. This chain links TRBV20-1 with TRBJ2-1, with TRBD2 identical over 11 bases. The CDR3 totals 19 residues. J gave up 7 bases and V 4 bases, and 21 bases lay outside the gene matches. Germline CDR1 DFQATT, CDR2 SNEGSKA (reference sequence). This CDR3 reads CSAKTASPLLAGVLNEQFF. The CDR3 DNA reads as TGCAGTGCTAAAACTGCCTCGCCTCTACTAGCGGGAGTGCTTAATGAGCAGTTCTTC.

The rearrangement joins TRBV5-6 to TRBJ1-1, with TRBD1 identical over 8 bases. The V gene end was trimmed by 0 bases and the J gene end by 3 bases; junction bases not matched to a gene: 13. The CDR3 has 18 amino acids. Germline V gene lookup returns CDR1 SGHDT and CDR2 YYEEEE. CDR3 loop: CASSLEFDRGPQDTEAFF. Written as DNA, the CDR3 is TGTGCCAGCAGCTTGGAGTTCGACAGGGGTCCCCAGGACACTGAAGCTTTCTTT. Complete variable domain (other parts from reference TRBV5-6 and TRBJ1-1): DAGVTQSPTHLIKTRGQQVTLRCSPKSGHDTVSWYQQALGQGPQFIFQYYEEEERQRGNFPDRFSGHQFPNYSSELNVNALLLGDSALYLCASSLEFDRGPQDTEAFFGQGTRLTVV.

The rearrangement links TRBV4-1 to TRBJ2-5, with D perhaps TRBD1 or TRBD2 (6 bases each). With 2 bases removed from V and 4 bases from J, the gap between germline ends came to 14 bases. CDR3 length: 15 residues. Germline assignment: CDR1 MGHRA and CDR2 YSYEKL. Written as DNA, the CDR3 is TGCGCCAGCAGCCAACCCCAAGGGGGGTTAGAGACCCAGTACTTC. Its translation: CASSQPQGGLETQYF.

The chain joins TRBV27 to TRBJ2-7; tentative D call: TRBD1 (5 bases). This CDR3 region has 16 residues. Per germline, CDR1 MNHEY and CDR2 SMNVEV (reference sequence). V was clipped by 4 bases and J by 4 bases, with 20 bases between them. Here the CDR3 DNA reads TGTGCCAGCAGTTGGCTCGGTCGGCTAGGGGTGTACGAGCAGTACTTC. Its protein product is CASSWLGRLGVYEQYF.

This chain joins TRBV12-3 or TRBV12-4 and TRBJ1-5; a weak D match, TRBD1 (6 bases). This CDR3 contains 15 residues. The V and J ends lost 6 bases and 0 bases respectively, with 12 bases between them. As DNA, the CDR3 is TGTGCCAGCAGCCACAGGGACGGTAGCAATCAGCCCCAGCATTTT. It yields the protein CASSHRDGSNQPQHF.

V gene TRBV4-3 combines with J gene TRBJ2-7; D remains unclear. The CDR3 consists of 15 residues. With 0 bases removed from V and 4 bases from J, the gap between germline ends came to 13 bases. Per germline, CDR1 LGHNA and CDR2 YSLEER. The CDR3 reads CASSQEAYGGYEQYF. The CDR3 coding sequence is TGCGCCAGCAGCCAAGAGGCCTATGGTGGATACGAGCAGTACTTC.

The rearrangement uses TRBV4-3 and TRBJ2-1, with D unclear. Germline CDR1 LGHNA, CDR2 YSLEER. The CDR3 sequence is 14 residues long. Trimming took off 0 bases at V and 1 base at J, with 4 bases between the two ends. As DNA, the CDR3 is TGCGCCAGCAGCCAAGACAGGTCCTACAATGAGCAGTTCTTC. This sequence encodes CASSQDRSYNEQFF.

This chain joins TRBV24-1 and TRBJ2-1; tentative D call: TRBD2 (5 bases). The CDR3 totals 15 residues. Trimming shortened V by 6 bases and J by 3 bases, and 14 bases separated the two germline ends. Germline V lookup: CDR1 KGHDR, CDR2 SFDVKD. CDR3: CATSPTTAIYNEQFF. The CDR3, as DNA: TGTGCCACCAGTCCGACTACCGCAATCTACAATGAGCAGTTCTTC.

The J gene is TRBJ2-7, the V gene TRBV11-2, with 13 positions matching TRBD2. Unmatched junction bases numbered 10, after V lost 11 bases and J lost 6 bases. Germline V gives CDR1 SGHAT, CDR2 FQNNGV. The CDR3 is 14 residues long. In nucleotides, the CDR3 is TGTGCCGGTCAGAGACTAGCGGGAGGAACCGAGCAGTACTTC. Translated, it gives CAGQRLAGGTEQYF.

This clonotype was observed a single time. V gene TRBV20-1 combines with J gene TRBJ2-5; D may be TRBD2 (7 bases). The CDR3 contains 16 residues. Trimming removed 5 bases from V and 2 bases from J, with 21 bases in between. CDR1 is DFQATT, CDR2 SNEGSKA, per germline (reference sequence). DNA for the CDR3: TGCAGTGCTCCAAGGGGGGGCCTATGGGGGCAAGAGACCCAGTACTTC. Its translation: CSAPRGGLWGQETQYF.

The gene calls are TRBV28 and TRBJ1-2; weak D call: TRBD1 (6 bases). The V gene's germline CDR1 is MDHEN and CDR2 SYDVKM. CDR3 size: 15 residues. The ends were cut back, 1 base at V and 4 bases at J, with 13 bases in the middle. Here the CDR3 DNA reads TGTGCCAGCAGTTTATATGGGGGCAGCAGCTATGGCTACACCTTC. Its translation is CASSLYGGSSYGYTF.

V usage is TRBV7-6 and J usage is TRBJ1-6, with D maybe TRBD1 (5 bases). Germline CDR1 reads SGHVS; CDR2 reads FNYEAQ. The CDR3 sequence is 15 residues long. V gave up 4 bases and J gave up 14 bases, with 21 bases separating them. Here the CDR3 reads CASSSGAGGGFTLHF. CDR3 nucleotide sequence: TGTGCCAGCAGCTCAGGAGCCGGCGGGGGATTCACCCTCCACTTT.

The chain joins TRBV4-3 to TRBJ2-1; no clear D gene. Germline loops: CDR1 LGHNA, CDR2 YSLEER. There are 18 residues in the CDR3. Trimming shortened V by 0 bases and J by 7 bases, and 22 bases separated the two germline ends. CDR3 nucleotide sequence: TGCGCCAGCAGCCAAGATCACCCTAATGGCCTACGGTCGAATGAGCAGTTCTTC. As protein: CASSQDHPNGLRSNEQFF.

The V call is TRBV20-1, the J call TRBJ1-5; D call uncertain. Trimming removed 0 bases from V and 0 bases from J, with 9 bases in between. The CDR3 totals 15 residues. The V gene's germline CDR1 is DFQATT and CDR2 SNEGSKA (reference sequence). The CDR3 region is CSARDLDVSNQPQHF. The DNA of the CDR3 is TGCAGTGCTAGAGACCTGGACGTTAGCAATCAGCCCCAGCATTTT.

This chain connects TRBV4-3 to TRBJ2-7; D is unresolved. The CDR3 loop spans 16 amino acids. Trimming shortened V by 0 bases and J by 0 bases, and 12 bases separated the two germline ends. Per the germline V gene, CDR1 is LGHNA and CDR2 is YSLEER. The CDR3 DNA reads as TGCGCCAGCAGCCAAGAGCCGGTGGACCTCTCCTACGAGCAGTACTTC. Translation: CASSQEPVDLSYEQYF.

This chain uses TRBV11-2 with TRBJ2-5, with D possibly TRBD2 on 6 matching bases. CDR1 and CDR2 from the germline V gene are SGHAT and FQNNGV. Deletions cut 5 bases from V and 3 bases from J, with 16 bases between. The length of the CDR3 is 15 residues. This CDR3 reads CASSDSGLAKETQYF. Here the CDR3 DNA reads TGTGCCAGCAGCGACAGTGGGCTAGCGAAAGAGACCCAGTACTTC.

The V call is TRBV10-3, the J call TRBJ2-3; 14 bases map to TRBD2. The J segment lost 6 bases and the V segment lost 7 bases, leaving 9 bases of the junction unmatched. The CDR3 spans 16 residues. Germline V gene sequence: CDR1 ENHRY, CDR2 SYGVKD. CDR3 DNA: TGTGCCATCAACCCCGGGACTAGCGGGGGCGGTGATACGCAGTATTTT. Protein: CAINPGTSGGGDTQYF.

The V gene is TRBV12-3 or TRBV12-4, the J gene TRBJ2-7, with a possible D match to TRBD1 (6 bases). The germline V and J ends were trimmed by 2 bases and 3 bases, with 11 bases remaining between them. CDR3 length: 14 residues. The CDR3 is CASSLINRVYEQYF. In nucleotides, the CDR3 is TGTGCCAGCAGTTTAATAAACAGGGTCTACGAGCAGTACTTC.

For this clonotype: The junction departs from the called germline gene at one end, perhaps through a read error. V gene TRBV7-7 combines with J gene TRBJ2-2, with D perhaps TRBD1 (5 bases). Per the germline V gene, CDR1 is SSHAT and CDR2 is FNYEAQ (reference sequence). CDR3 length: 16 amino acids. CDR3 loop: CASSSPGIPNTGELFF. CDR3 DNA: TGTGCTAGCAGTTCCCCAGGGATCCCGAACACCGGGGAGCTGTTTTTT.

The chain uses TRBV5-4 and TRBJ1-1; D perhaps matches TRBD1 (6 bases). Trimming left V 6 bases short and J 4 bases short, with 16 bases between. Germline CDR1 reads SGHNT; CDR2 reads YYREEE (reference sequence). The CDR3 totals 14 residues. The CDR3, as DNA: TGTGCCAGCATCAATAGGGGGGGTCGCACTGAAGCTTTCTTT. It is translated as CASINRGGRTEAFF.

CDR3 nucleotides: TGTGCCACCAGCAGAGATCTTCCTAGCGGGACATACGAGCAGTACTTC. Translated, it gives CATSRDLPSGTYEQYF. The V gene is TRBV15, the J gene TRBJ2-7; 9 bases fit TRBD2. Germline assignment: CDR1 LNHNV and CDR2 YYDKDF (reference sequence). V lost 0 bases and J lost 4; bases outside the gene matches: 7. This CDR3 has 16 residues. The entire variable domain, with the rest obtained from reference TRBV15 and TRBJ2-7, is as follows: DAMVIQNPRYQVTQFGKPVTLSCSQTLNHNVMYWYQQKSSQAPKLLFHYYDKDFNNEADTPDNFQSRRPNTSFCFLDIRSPGLGDTAMYLCATSRDLPSGTYEQYFGPGTRLTVT.

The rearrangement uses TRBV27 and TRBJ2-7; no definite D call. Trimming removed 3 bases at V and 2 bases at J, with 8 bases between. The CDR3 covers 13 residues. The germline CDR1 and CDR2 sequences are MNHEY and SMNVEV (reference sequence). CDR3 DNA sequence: TGTGCCAGCAGTTTTACAGACACCTACGAGCAGTACTTC. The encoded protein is CASSFTDTYEQYF.

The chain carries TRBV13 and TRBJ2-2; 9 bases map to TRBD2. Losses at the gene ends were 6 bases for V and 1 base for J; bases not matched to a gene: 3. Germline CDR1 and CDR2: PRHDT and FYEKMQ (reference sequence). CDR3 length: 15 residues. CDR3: CASSWTSENTGELFF. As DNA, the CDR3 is TGTGCCAGCAGTTGGACTAGCGAGAACACCGGGGAGCTGTTTTTT.

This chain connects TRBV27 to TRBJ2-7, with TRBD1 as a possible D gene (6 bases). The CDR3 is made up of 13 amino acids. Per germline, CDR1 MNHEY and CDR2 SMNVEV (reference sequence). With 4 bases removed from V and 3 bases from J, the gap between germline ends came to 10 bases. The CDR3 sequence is CASSSGHHYEQYF. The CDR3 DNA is TGTGCCAGCAGTTCGGGACACCACTACGAGCAGTACTTC.

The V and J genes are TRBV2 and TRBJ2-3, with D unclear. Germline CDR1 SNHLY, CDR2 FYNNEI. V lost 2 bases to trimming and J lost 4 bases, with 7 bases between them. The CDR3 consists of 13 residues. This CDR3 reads CASSELRSDTQYF. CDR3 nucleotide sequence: TGTGCCAGCAGTGAACTGCGTTCAGATACGCAGTATTTT.

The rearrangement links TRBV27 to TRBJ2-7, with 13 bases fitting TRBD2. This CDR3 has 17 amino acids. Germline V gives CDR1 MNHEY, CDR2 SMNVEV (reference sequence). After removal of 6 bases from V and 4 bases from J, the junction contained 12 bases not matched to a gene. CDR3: CASRPILAGGPIYEQYF. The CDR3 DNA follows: TGTGCCAGCAGGCCAATACTAGCGGGAGGGCCGATTTACGAGCAGTACTTC.